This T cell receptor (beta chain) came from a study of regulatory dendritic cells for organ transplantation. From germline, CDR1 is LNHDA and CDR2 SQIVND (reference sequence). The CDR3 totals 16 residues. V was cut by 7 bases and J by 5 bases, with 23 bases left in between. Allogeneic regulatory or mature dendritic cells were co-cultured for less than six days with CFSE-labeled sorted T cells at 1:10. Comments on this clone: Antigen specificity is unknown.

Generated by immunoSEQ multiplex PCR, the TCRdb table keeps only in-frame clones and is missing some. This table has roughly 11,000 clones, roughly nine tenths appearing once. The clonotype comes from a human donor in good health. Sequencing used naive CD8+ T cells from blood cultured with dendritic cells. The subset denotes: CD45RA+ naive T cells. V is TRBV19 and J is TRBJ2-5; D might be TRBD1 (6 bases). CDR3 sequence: CASTWWGRGRRETQYF. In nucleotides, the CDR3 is TGTGCCAGTACCTGGTGGGGCAGGGGAAGGCGGGAGACCCAGTACTTC.